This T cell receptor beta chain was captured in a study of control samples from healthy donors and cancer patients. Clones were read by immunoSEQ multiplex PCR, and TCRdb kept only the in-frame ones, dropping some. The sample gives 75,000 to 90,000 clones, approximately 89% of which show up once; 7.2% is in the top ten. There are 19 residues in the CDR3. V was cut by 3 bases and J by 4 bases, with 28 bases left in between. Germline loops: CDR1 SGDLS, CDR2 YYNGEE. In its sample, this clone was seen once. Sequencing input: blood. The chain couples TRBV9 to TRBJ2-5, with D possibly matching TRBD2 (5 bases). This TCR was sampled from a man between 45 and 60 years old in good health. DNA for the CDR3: TGTGCCAGCAGCGGACGAGCAACGGGGTTCGGATCCTTTCTAGAGACCCAGTACTTC. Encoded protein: CASSGRATGFGSFLETQYF.